This TCR beta chain was captured by sequencing in a study of blood T cells in healthy people across ages. The authors drew 7.5 to 10 milliliters of peripheral blood from each donor. Next came a second PCR, run for about 6 to 11 cycles, which used a sample-barcoded 5' primer along with a J-beta primer mix. TCRdb passed the 5' RACE reads through MiXCR, listing each CDR3 protein once. The sample has 800,000 or so distinct CDR3 sequences; about 25% are singletons. This clonotype has more than one count but fewer than ten. Germline V gene lookup returns CDR1 SNHLY and CDR2 FYNNEI. Trimming cost V 7 bases and J 8 bases, with 14 bases left between them. The CDR3 contains 12 residues. These data were likewise used in another study, on T cells of mothers and their children.

The sample consisted of blood. The chain links TRBV2 to TRBJ1-2, with a tentative D call TRBD1 (6 bases). The receptor was derived from a boy between 10 and 17 years old in good health. The DNA for the CDR3 is TGTGCCAGCAAGGAGGACAGCTCGGGCTACACCTTC. Translating gives CASKEDSSGYTF.